The source of this T cell receptor beta chain is a study of shared clonotypes between healthy human individuals. The germline V and J ends were trimmed by 3 bases and 0 bases, with 6 bases remaining between them. Germline CDR1 and CDR2: KGHSH and LQKENI. The CDR3 sequence is 14 residues long. Sequencing was performed with immunoSEQ multiplex PCR; in TCRdb, only in-frame clones are kept and a portion is missing. The sample holds roughly 2,300,000 clones; 85% to 95% are singletons and the top ten take 0.37%. Concerning this clone: In the same sample, other DNA sequences code for this CDR3.

The J gene is TRBJ1-5, the V gene TRBV18; D remains ambiguous. Source material: naive CD4+ T cells from PBMCs. As to subset: CD45RA+ positively selected. This sequence originates from a young man in good health. Some clones in this sample may be carry-over from other donors' samples. CDR3: CASSPGPSNQPQHF. In DNA form, the CDR3 reads TGTGCCAGCTCACCCGGACCTAGCAATCAGCCCCAGCATTTT.